Below, 26 T cell receptor beta chains from the same sample are listed, as sequenced in a study of immune evolution from preneoplasia to lung adenocarcinoma. TCRdb keeps only in-frame clones here, not all; method: immunoSEQ multiplex PCR. The data show roughly 40,000 clones, around 79% seen once. The specimen sequenced was FFPE invasive lung adenocarcinoma tissue. The receptors originated from a person in their sixties or seventies with lung adenocarcinoma.

The chain is built from TRBV7-3 and TRBJ2-1; D is perhaps TRBD2 (5 bases). V lost 5 bases to trimming and J lost 5 bases, with 22 bases between them. The CDR3 is made up of 17 amino acids. Germline V CDR1 and CDR2: SGHTA, FQGTGA. CDR3 in amino acids: CASSPPQARGIHNEQFF. The CDR3 nucleotides read TGTGCCAGCAGCCCTCCGCAGGCCCGGGGAATCCACAATGAGCAGTTCTTC.

The genes are TRBV9 and TRBJ2-3; D is uncertain. The CDR3 sequence is 14 residues long. Per germline, CDR1 SGDLS and CDR2 YYNGEE. With 4 bases removed from V and 2 bases from J, the gap between germline ends came to 11 bases. The CDR3 region is CASSPRLNTDTQYF. The CDR3 nucleotides read TGTGCCAGCAGCCCGCGATTGAACACAGATACGCAGTATTTT.

The chain combines TRBV27 with TRBJ1-5; tentatively, D is TRBD1 (6 bases). Germline CDR1 MNHEY, CDR2 SMNVEV (reference sequence). Trimming shortened V by 6 bases and J by 7 bases, and 22 bases separated the two germline ends. The CDR3 totals 16 residues. The CDR3 bases are TGTGCCAGCAGCCCTTCAACGGGACAAAGAGAACAGCCCCAGCATTTT. Its translation: CASSPSTGQREQPQHF.

The chain carries TRBV5-1 and TRBJ2-5; 8 positions agree with TRBD1. The V segment lost 4 bases and the J segment 5 bases; nucleotides outside the gene matches: 7. The CDR3 contains 14 residues. Looked up from germline, CDR1 is SGHRS and CDR2 is YFSETQ. The CDR3 region is CASSLSGQAETQYF. The CDR3 DNA reads TGCGCCAGCAGCCTGTCGGGACAGGCCGAGACCCAGTACTTC.

The chain employs TRBV5-1 and TRBJ2-1, with a possible D match to TRBD2 (6 bases). Germline V gene data show CDR1 as SGHRS and CDR2 as YFSETQ. This CDR3 spans 14 amino acids. The V and J ends lost 4 bases and 0 bases respectively, with 8 bases between them. CDR3 nucleotide sequence: TGCGCCAGCAGCGCGGGGAGCTCCTACAATGAGCAGTTCTTC. Protein sequence: CASSAGSSYNEQFF.

The genes are TRBV5-1 and TRBJ1-2, with D possibly TRBD1 on 5 matching bases. This CDR3 contains 13 residues. V dropped 5 bases and J dropped 4 bases, with 12 bases sitting between them. The germline CDR1 and CDR2 sequences are SGHRS and YFSETQ. This chain's CDR3 is CASSRDPRYGYTF. The DNA of the CDR3 is TGCGCCAGCAGTAGGGACCCGCGCTATGGCTACACCTTC.

The genes are TRBV7-6 and TRBJ1-2; D is perhaps TRBD1 (5 bases). Germline V gives CDR1 SGHVS, CDR2 FNYEAQ. The CDR3 runs to 15 residues. The germline V and J ends were trimmed by 5 bases and 0 bases, with 13 bases remaining between them. The CDR3 DNA reads as TGTGCCAGCAGCCCTGGGACCGCATCTAACTATGGCTACACCTTC. It translates to CASSPGTASNYGYTF.

CDR3 coding DNA: TGTGCCAGCAGTTTAGGGGCTAGCGGGAGCAACGAGCAGTACTTC. Translated: CASSLGASGSNEQYF. The chain carries TRBV28 and TRBJ2-7; 10 bases match TRBD2. This CDR3 has 15 residues. Per the germline V gene, CDR1 is MDHEN and CDR2 is SYDVKM. After removal of 2 bases from V and 5 bases from J, the junction contained 6 bases not matched to a gene.

The gene calls are TRBV28 and TRBJ1-5; tentatively, D is TRBD1 (5 bases). This CDR3 spans 16 amino acids. Germline assignment: CDR1 MDHEN and CDR2 SYDVKM. V lost 5 bases and J 3 bases, leaving 17 bases between the germline ends. CDR3 loop: CASSPHLRDLNQPQHF. Written as DNA, the CDR3 is TGTGCCAGCAGTCCCCACCTCCGGGACCTCAATCAGCCCCAGCATTTT.

The V call is TRBV5-1, the J call TRBJ2-1; 7 bases map to TRBD2. The J segment lost 0 bases and the V segment lost 1 base, leaving 4 bases of the junction unmatched. This CDR3 has 16 amino acids. Per germline, CDR1 SGHRS and CDR2 YFSETQ. The CDR3: CASSLYGGSSYNEQFF. Here the CDR3 DNA reads TGCGCCAGCAGCTTGTACGGCGGGAGCTCCTACAATGAGCAGTTCTTC.

The gene calls are TRBV5-1 and TRBJ2-5; possibly TRBD2 for D (5 bases). The V end was cut by 0 bases, the J end by 5 bases, with 14 bases between. Germline V gene data show CDR1 as SGHRS and CDR2 as YFSETQ. The CDR3 sequence is 15 residues long. The CDR3: CASSLGTQRRETQYF. The CDR3 DNA reads as TGCGCCAGCAGCTTGGGTACGCAGCGGCGGGAGACCCAGTACTTC.

The rearrangement links TRBV18 to TRBJ2-2, with unresolved D. Trimming took 4 bases from V and 4 from J, leaving 4 bases between them. CDR1 and CDR2 (germline): KGHSH, LQKENI. This CDR3 spans 12 amino acids. CDR3 in DNA: TGTGCCAGCTCACTTTGCACCGGGGAGCTGTTTTTT. Translation gives CASSLCTGELFF.

This clone has only one observation. The V and J genes are TRBV5-6 and TRBJ2-2, with 7 bases identical to TRBD1. The germline gives CDR1 SGHDT, CDR2 YYEEEE. After removal of 0 bases from V and 4 bases from J, the junction contained 3 bases not matched to a gene. The CDR3 runs to 15 residues. Here the CDR3 reads CASSLADRATGELFF. DNA for the CDR3: TGTGCCAGCAGCTTGGCAGACAGGGCCACCGGGGAGCTGTTTTTT.

This chain uses TRBV5-6 with TRBJ2-6, with 11 bases that match TRBD2. Trimming removed 2 bases from V and 1 base from J; junction bases left unmatched: 5. CDR1 is SGHDT and CDR2 is YYEEEE in the germline V gene. The CDR3 is 18 residues long. The CDR3 protein is CASSFRLAGISGANVLTF. CDR3 DNA: TGTGCCAGCAGCTTTAGACTAGCGGGGATTTCTGGGGCCAACGTCCTGACTTTC.

The V call is TRBV4-1, the J call TRBJ2-1; D possibly corresponds to TRBD1 (6 bases). The germline V gene encodes CDR1 MGHRA and CDR2 YSYEKL. V was pared by 0 bases and J by 5 bases, with 11 bases between. The CDR3 contains 15 residues. The CDR3, as DNA: TGCGCCAGCAGCCAAGACCCCGGGACAAACAATGAGCAGTTCTTC. Translated: CASSQDPGTNNEQFF.

V gene TRBV7-9 combines with J gene TRBJ1-1; weak D call: TRBD1 (5 bases). The germline V and J ends were trimmed by 3 bases and 3 bases, with 11 bases remaining between them. Germline values: CDR1 SEHNR, CDR2 FQNEAQ (reference sequence). CDR3 size: 14 residues. The CDR3 DNA sequence: TGTGCCAGCAGCTTGACAGAAGGTGACACTGAAGCTTTCTTT. This sequence encodes CASSLTEGDTEAFF.

As to this clone: The same CDR3 is also encoded by other DNA sequences in this sample. The chain is built from TRBV5-1 and TRBJ1-1; 8 positions match TRBD1. CDR1 is SGHRS and CDR2 is YFSETQ in the germline V gene. Germline trimming cut 4 bases from V and 2 bases from J; bases unmatched to any gene: 4. This CDR3 comprises 14 residues. In nucleotides, the CDR3 is TGCGCCAGCAGCCAGACAGGGGTAAACACTGAAGCTTTCTTT. Its protein is CASSQTGVNTEAFF.

The J gene is TRBJ2-5, the V gene TRBV4-1, with TRBD1 as a possible D gene (6 bases). CDR1 MGHRA and CDR2 YSYEKL come from the germline V gene. CDR3 length: 14 residues. Trimming removed 1 base from V and 5 bases from J, with 11 bases in between. The CDR3 loop reads CASSQVARGETQYF. In DNA, the CDR3 is TGCGCCAGCAGCCAAGTTGCGAGGGGGGAGACCCAGTACTTC.

The chain joins TRBV4-2 to TRBJ2-7; 7 positions agree with TRBD1. Germline trimming cut 4 bases from V and 7 bases from J; bases unmatched to any gene: 7. The CDR3 sequence is 13 residues long. CDR1 and CDR2 from the germline V gene are LGHNA and YNFKEQ. The CDR3 nucleotides are TGTGCCAGCAGCCGGCAAACAGGGGAGGAGCAGTACTTC. Amino acids: CASSRQTGEEQYF.

The chain is built from TRBV4-1 and TRBJ2-6, with D maybe TRBD1 (6 bases). CDR3 length equals 17 residues. Germline CDR1 reads MGHRA; CDR2 reads YSYEKL. V was clipped by 1 base and J by 0 bases, with 10 bases between them. The CDR3 DNA reads as TGCGCCAGCAGCCAAGGACAGGCGAACTCTGGGGCCAACGTCCTGACTTTC. It specifies CASSQGQANSGANVLTF.

The chain has TRBV15 and TRBJ2-1; no clear D. The CDR3 spans 14 residues. The germline gives CDR1 LNHNV, CDR2 YYDKDF (reference sequence). V lost 1 base to trimming and J lost 7 bases, with 11 bases between them. The CDR3 DNA is TGTGCCACCAGCAGAGTAATTGAAAGGAATGAGCAGTTCTTC. This codes for CATSRVIERNEQFF.

This chain links TRBV23-1 with TRBJ2-2; TRBD2 aligns across 8 bases. TRBV23-1 is recorded as an ORF, its role being uncertain. The V segment lost 6 bases and the J segment 3 bases; nucleotides outside the gene matches: 9. There are 16 residues in the CDR3. CDR3 loop: CASSVEGLADTGELFF. CDR3 bases: TGCGCCAGCAGCGTTGAAGGACTAGCAGACACCGGGGAGCTGTTTTTT.

The chain joins TRBV28 to TRBJ1-1; D ambiguous. The CDR3 runs to 15 residues. Trimming took off 7 bases at V and 0 bases at J, with 15 bases between the two ends. Germline values: CDR1 MDHEN, CDR2 SYDVKM. The CDR3 reads CASTDIETMNTEAFF. CDR3 DNA sequence: TGTGCCAGCACCGATATTGAGACAATGAACACTGAAGCTTTCTTT.

This clone was detected only a few times. The gene calls are TRBV7-9 and TRBJ1-1; no clear D gene. CDR3 length equals 15 residues. Germline V gene data show CDR1 as SEHNR and CDR2 as FQNEAQ (reference sequence). Trimming shortened V by 7 bases and J by 2 bases, and 17 bases separated the two germline ends. CDR3 coding DNA: TGTGCCAGCATCCAACACCTCCCGGGAAACACTGAAGCTTTCTTT. This sequence encodes CASIQHLPGNTEAFF. Combining the CDR3 with reference TRBV7-9 and TRBJ1-1 gives the whole variable domain DTGVSQNPRHKITKRGQNVTFRCDPISEHNRLYWYRQTLGQGPEFLTYFQNEAQLEKSRLLSDRFSAERPKGSFSTLEIQRTEQGDSAMYLCASIQHLPGNTEAFFGQGTRLTVV.

This clone was counted a few times. The chain combines TRBV29-1 with TRBJ1-3, with D perhaps matching TRBD1 (5 bases). This CDR3 is built from 13 residues. CDR1 is SQVTM, CDR2 ANQGSEA, per germline. V was pared by 4 bases and J by 6 bases, with 13 bases between. The chain's CDR3 is CSVVQGTANTIYF. The CDR3 DNA follows: TGCAGCGTTGTTCAGGGCACGGCAAACACCATATATTTT.

The rearrangement joins TRBV4-2 to TRBJ1-2, with unresolved D. The CDR3 length is 15 residues. CDR1 LGHNA and CDR2 YNFKEQ come from the germline V gene. The germline V and J ends were trimmed by 0 bases and 4 bases, with 12 bases remaining between them. The CDR3 spells CASSQDSQVGYGYTF. CDR3 bases: TGTGCCAGCAGCCAAGATTCCCAGGTCGGCTATGGCTACACCTTC.